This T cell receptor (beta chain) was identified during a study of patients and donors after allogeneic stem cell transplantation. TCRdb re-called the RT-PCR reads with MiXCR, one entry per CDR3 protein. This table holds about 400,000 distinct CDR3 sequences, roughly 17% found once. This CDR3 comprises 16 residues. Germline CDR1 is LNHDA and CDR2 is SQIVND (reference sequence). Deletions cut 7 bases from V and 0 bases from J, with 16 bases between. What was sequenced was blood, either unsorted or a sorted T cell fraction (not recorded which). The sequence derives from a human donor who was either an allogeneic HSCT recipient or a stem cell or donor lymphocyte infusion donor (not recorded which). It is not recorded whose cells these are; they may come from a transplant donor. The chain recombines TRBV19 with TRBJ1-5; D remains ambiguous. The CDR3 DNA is TGTGCCAGTACCTCACTGGACCGCTATAGCAATCAGCCCCAGCATTTT. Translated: CASTSLDRYSNQPQHF.